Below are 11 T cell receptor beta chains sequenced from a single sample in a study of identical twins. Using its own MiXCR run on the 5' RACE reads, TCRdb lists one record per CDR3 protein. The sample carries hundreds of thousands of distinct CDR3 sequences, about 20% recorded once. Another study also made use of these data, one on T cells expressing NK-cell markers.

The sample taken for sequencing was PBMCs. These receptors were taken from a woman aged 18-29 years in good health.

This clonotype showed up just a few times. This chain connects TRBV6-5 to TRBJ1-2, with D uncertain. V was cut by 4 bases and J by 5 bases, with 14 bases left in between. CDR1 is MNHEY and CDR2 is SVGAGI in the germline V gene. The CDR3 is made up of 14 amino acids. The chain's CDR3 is CASSSPDKIYGYTF. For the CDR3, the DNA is TGTGCCAGCAGTTCACCTGACAAGATATATGGCTACACCTTC.

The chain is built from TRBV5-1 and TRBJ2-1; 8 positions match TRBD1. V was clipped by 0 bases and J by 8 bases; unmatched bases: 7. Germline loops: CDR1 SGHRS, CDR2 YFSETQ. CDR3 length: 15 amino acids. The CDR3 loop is CASSLGQGAIDEQFF. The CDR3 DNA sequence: TGCGCCAGCAGCTTGGGCCAGGGGGCTATCGATGAGCAGTTCTTC. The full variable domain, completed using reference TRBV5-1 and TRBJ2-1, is KAGVTQTPRYLIKTRGQQVTLSCSPISGHRSVSWYQQTPGQGLQFLFEYFSETQRNKGNFPGRFSGRQFSNSRSEMNVSTLELGDSALYLCASSLGQGAIDEQFFGPGTRLTVL.

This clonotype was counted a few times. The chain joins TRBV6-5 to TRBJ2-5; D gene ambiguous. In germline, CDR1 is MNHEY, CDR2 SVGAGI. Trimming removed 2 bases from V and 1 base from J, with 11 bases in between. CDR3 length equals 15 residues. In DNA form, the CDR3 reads TGTGCCAGCAGTTACGTCCCAGACTCCCAAGAGACCCAGTACTTC. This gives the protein CASSYVPDSQETQYF.

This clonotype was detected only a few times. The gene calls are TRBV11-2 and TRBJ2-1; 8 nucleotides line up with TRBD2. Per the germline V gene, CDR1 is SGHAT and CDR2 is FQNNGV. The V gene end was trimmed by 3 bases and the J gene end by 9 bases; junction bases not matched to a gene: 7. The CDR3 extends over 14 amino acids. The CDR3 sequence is CASSFLREVGEQFF. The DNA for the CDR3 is TGTGCCAGCAGCTTCTTGCGGGAGGTAGGTGAGCAGTTCTTC.

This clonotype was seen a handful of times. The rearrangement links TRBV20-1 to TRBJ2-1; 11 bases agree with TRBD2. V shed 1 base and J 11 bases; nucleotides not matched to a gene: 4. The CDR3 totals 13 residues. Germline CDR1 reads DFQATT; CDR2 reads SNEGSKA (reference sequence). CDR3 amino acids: CSARVAGGPKQFF. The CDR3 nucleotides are TGCAGTGCTAGAGTAGCGGGAGGGCCGAAGCAGTTCTTC.

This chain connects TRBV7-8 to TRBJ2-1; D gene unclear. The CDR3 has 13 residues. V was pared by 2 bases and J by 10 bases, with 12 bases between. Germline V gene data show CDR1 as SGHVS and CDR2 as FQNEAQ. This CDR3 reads CASSLSPILEQFF. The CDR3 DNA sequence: TGTGCCAGCAGCTTATCCCCTATCCTCGAGCAGTTCTTC.

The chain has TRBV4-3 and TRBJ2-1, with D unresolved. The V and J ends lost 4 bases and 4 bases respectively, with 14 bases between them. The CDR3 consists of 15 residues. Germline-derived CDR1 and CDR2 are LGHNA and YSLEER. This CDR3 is CASSLQRASYNEQFF. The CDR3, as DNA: TGCGCCAGCAGCCTCCAAAGGGCTTCTTACAATGAGCAGTTCTTC.

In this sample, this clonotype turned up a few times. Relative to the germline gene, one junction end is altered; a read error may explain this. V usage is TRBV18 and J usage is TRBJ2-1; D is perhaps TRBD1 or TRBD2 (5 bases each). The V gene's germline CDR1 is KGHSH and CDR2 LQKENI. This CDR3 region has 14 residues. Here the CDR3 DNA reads TGTGCCAGCACACCATCTGGGGGTTACAATGAGCAGTTCTTC. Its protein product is CASTPSGGYNEQFF. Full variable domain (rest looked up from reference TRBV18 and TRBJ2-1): NAGVMQNPRHLVRRRGQEARLRCSPMKGHSHVYWYRQLPEEGLKFMVYLQKENIIDESGMPKERFSAEFPKEGPSILRIQQVVRGDSAAYFCASTPSGGYNEQFFGPGTRLTVL.

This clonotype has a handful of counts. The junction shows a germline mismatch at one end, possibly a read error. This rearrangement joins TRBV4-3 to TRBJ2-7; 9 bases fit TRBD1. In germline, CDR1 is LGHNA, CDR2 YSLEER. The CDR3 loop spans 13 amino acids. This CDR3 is CASSLLRDRELHF. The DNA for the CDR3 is TGCGCCAGCAGCCTGCTTAGGGACAGGGAACTCCACTTC.

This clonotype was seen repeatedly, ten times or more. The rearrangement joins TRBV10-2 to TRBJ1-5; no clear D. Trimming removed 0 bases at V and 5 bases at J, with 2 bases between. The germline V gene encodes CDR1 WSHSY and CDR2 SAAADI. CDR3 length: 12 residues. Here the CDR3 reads CASSESHQPQHF. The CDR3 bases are TGCGCCAGCAGTGAGTCTCATCAGCCCCAGCATTTT.

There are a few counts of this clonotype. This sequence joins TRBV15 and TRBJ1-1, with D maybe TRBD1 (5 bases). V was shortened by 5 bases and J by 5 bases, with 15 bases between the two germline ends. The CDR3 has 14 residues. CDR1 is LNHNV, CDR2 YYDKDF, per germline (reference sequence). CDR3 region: CATSLGGRMTEAFF. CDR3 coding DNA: TGTGCCACCAGCCTCGGGGGTCGCATGACTGAAGCTTTCTTT.